The 19 T cell receptor beta chains presented below share a single source sample, sequenced in a study of tumor-infiltrating lymphocytes in localized non-small cell lung cancer (dated by TCRdb to about 2021). The receptor library was made with the immunoSEQ multiplex PCR assay. TCRdb limited this immuneACCESS table to in-frame rearrangements with V and J called. A share of clones is missing; checked studies link under half to unresolved V genes, and the rest is unexplained. In this sample the table shows 9,000 to 9,500 clones, roughly 80% of which occur a single time. The ten largest clonotypes hold approximately 17% of the sample. The sample was uninvolved lung tissue not adjacent to the tumor. Source of these receptors: a human donor with non-small cell lung cancer.

This clone rates as medium-sized. J is TRBJ1-2 and V is TRBV5-5, with 7 bases fitting TRBD1. In germline, CDR1 is SGHKS, CDR2 YYEKEE (reference sequence). This CDR3 has 16 amino acids. The V segment lost 0 bases and the J segment 0 bases; nucleotides outside the gene matches: 5. DNA for the CDR3: TGTGCCAGCAGCTTGGTGGACAGGCAACCTAACTATGGCTACACCTTC. Its translation: CASSLVDRQPNYGYTF.

The chain employs TRBV28 and TRBJ2-6; 7 positions match TRBD1. Looked up from germline, CDR1 is MDHEN and CDR2 is SYDVKM. V trimming: 11 bases; J trimming: 2 bases; junction bases outside the gene matches: 3. The CDR3 extends over 13 amino acids. CDR3 sequence reads: CAVGGAGANVLTF. The CDR3 nucleotides read TGTGCCGTAGGGGGCGCTGGGGCCAACGTCCTGACTTTC. The whole variable domain, filled in from reference TRBV28 and TRBJ2-6, reads DVKVTQSSRYLVKRTGEKVFLECVQDMDHENMFWYRQDPGLGLRLIYFSYDVKMKEKGDIPEGYSVSREKKERFSLILESASTNQTSMYLCAVGGAGANVLTFGAGSRLTVL.

CDR3 bases: TGCAGCGTTGAAGGGACAGGGGGGGCTGAAAAACTGTTTTTT. This codes for CSVEGTGGAEKLFF. This chain connects TRBV29-1 to TRBJ1-4, with 10 bases matching TRBD1. Germline CDR1 SQVTM, CDR2 ANQGSEA. The CDR3 length is 14 residues. Trimming took 1 base from V and 7 from J; bases not matched to a gene: 3.

The chain carries TRBV6-1 and TRBJ1-3; D not resolved. Trimming removed 1 base from V and 0 bases from J, with 10 bases in between. Germline V CDR1 and CDR2: MNHNS, SASEGT. The CDR3 has 16 residues. The CDR3 loop reads CASSEEEGSSGNTIYF. The CDR3 bases are TGTGCCAGCAGTGAAGAGGAGGGATCCTCTGGAAACACCATATATTTT.

This rearrangement joins TRBV5-5 to TRBJ1-2, with 7 bases aligning to TRBD1. V lost 1 base, J lost 7 bases, and 7 bases stayed unmatched. The germline V gene has CDR1 SGHKS and CDR2 YYEKEE (reference sequence). CDR3 length: 14 residues. CDR3 in amino acids: CASSLRRGESGYTF. Here the CDR3 DNA reads TGTGCCAGCAGCTTGCGCAGGGGGGAATCTGGCTACACCTTC. The variable domain in full, with the rest retrieved from reference TRBV5-5 and TRBJ1-2, is DAGVTQSPTHLIKTRGQQVTLRCSPISGHKSVSWYQQVLGQGPQFIFQYYEKEERGRGNFPDRFSARQFPNYSSELNVNALLLGDSALYLCASSLRRGESGYTFGSGTRLTVV.

The rearrangement links TRBV2 to TRBJ2-7; no clear D gene. This CDR3 contains 10 residues. Germline CDR1 SNHLY, CDR2 FYNNEI. Deletions cut 4 bases from V and 6 bases from J, with 4 bases between. CDR3 residues: CASSVSEQYF. The CDR3 DNA sequence: TGTGCCAGCAGTGTATCCGAGCAGTACTTC.

The chain links TRBV5-1 to TRBJ1-6; unclear D gene. This CDR3 region has 15 residues. Germline assignment: CDR1 SGHRS and CDR2 YFSETQ. The ends were cut back, 2 bases at V and 3 bases at J, with 9 bases in the middle. In DNA, the CDR3 is TGCGCCAGCAGCTTAGGGAGAAACTATAATTCACCCCTCCACTTT. Amino acids: CASSLGRNYNSPLHF.

This chain joins TRBV6-6 and TRBJ1-4, with D tentatively TRBD1 (6 bases). CDR3 size: 14 residues. In germline, CDR1 is MNHNY, CDR2 SVGAGI (reference sequence). The ends were cut back, 6 bases at V and 7 bases at J, with 15 bases in the middle. CDR3 DNA sequence: TGTGCCAGCAGCCGAGGACAGCCTATTGAAAAACTGTTTTTT. Translation gives CASSRGQPIEKLFF.

This clone ranks as medium-sized. V usage is TRBV7-9 and J usage is TRBJ1-1; 10 nucleotides agree with TRBD1. Germline assignment: CDR1 SEHNR and CDR2 FQNEAQ (reference sequence). This CDR3 is 16 amino acids long. Trimming at V came to 4 bases and at J to 1 base, leaving 6 bases not matched to a gene. In DNA form, the CDR3 reads TGTGCCAGCAGCTCGGAGGGGACAGGGGCGAACACTGAAGCTTTCTTT. The encoded protein is CASSSEGTGANTEAFF.

The chain links TRBV7-2 to TRBJ2-1; D possibly corresponds to TRBD2 (7 bases). Germline CDR1 SGHTA, CDR2 FQGNSA. The CDR3 length is 16 residues. The ends were cut back, 2 bases at V and 5 bases at J, with 16 bases in the middle. The CDR3 protein is CASSLTAGAQNNEQFF. In DNA form, the CDR3 reads TGTGCCAGCAGCTTAACGGCGGGGGCCCAAAACAATGAGCAGTTCTTC.

This clone was seen a handful of times. V is TRBV6-1 and J is TRBJ1-5; perhaps TRBD1 as D (5 bases). The V gene's germline CDR1 is MNHNS and CDR2 SASEGT. The length of the CDR3 is 14 residues. V gave up 3 bases and J gave up 6 bases, with 12 bases separating them. The CDR3 bases are TGTGCCAGCAGTGATCCGCAGGGAGGTCAGCCCCAGCATTTT. It is translated as CASSDPQGGQPQHF.

This clone was seen a few times. V is TRBV7-9 and J is TRBJ2-6; D unresolved. Trimming shortened V by 1 base and J by 2 bases, and 6 bases separated the two germline ends. The CDR3 sequence is 15 residues long. Germline lookup yields CDR1 SEHNR and CDR2 FQNEAQ (reference sequence). The CDR3 region is CASSLEGTGANVLTF. CDR3 nucleotides: TGTGCCAGCAGCTTAGAGGGTACTGGGGCCAACGTCCTGACTTTC.

This rearrangement joins TRBV6-5 to TRBJ2-5; 11 bases are shared with TRBD1. CDR1 and CDR2 from the germline V gene are MNHEY and SVGAGI. CDR3 size: 15 residues. Trimming cost V 2 bases and J 4 bases; bases outside gene matches: 3. CDR3 bases: TGTGCCAGCAGTTACGGACAGGGGGCGAGAGAGACCCAGTACTTC. Translating gives CASSYGQGARETQYF.

The rearrangement uses TRBV9 and TRBJ1-2; D is undetermined. The CDR3 consists of 14 residues. Germline CDR1 reads SGDLS; CDR2 reads YYNGEE. V was shortened by 0 bases and J by 4 bases, with 10 bases between the two germline ends. The CDR3 spells CASSVGTEVYGYTF. The CDR3 bases are TGTGCCAGCAGCGTAGGGACGGAAGTCTATGGCTACACCTTC.

The chain joins TRBV6-1 to TRBJ2-1; tentative D call: TRBD1 (6 bases). CDR1 and CDR2 (germline): MNHNS, SASEGT. Trimming removed 8 bases at V and 0 bases at J, with 11 bases between. The CDR3 is 14 amino acids. CDR3 sequence reads: CASRTASSYNEQFF. The CDR3 bases are TGTGCCAGCCGGACAGCGAGCTCCTACAATGAGCAGTTCTTC.

The chain links TRBV7-3 to TRBJ2-1; 9 nucleotides agree with TRBD2. The germline V gene encodes CDR1 SGHTA and CDR2 FQGTGA. The CDR3 totals 15 residues. V gave up 5 bases and J gave up 5 bases; unmatched junction bases: 7. The CDR3 here is CASSPQTSGNNEQFF. The CDR3 DNA follows: TGTGCCAGCAGCCCCCAGACTAGCGGAAACAATGAGCAGTTCTTC.

The gene calls are TRBV30 and TRBJ2-5; weak D call: TRBD2 (7 bases). V gave up 2 bases and J gave up 7 bases, with 20 bases separating them. CDR1 is GTSNPN, CDR2 SVGIG, per germline (reference sequence). The CDR3 totals 15 residues. CDR3 residues: CAWSPGGGMSSTQYF. Written as DNA, the CDR3 is TGTGCCTGGAGTCCGGGCGGGGGCATGTCGTCGACCCAGTACTTC.

The V gene is TRBV25-1, the J gene TRBJ2-5; no firm D call. Trimming removed 6 bases from V and 12 bases from J, with 8 bases in between. The CDR3 contains 9 residues. Looked up from germline, CDR1 is MGHDK and CDR2 is SYGVNS. The CDR3 nucleotides are TGTGCCAGCAGGACTGGGGAGTACTTC. Its protein product is CASRTGEYF. The whole variable domain, filled in from reference TRBV25-1 and TRBJ2-5, reads EADIYQTPRYLVIGTGKKITLECSQTMGHDKMYWYQQDPGMELHLIHYSYGVNSTEKGDLSSESTVSRIRTEHFPLTLESARPSHTSQYLCASRTGEYFGPGTRLLVL.

This rearrangement joins TRBV14 to TRBJ1-2, with D tentatively TRBD1 (6 bases). Trimming cost V 4 bases and J 8 bases, with 20 bases left between them. Germline V gene sequence: CDR1 SGHDN, CDR2 FVKESK. This CDR3 contains 15 residues. CDR3 protein: CASSPLNREPRGYTF. Here the CDR3 DNA reads TGTGCCAGCAGCCCGCTGAACAGGGAACCTCGGGGCTACACCTTC.